A single sample is the source of the 16 T cell receptor beta chains below, sequenced in a study of T cells in Graves' hyperthyroidism and ophthalmopathy. The investigators amplified TCR beta CDR3 regions from RNA transcripts. Primed by the HTBI set, a first-round RT-PCR was run on the TCR CDR3. MiXCR, run by TCRdb on the multiplex PCR reads, gives a single entry per CDR3 protein. The sample consists of over 650,000 distinct CDR3 sequences, around 17% of them appearing once. Sequencing was performed on blood. Every receptor here comes from a young man with Graves' hyperthyroidism.

The chain couples TRBV20-1 to TRBJ1-4, with 7 nucleotides matching TRBD1. Germline V gene data show CDR1 as DFQATT and CDR2 as SNEGSKA (reference sequence). J was trimmed by 6 bases and V by 2 bases; bases with no gene match: 3. This CDR3 spans 13 amino acids. CDR3 sequence reads: CSARRDSYEKLFF. CDR3 bases: TGCAGTGCTAGACGGGACAGCTATGAAAAACTGTTTTTT.

This clonotype was seen a few times. The chain is built from TRBV20-1 and TRBJ1-5, with D hard to call. Germline loops: CDR1 DFQATT, CDR2 SNEGSKA (reference sequence). The CDR3 covers 13 residues. Trimming removed 0 bases from V and 3 bases from J, with 6 bases in between. The CDR3 DNA sequence: TGCAGTGCTAGAGAAAGCTACAATCAGCCCCAGCATTTT. It is translated as CSARESYNQPQHF.

This clonotype was counted at least ten times. The J gene is TRBJ2-1, the V gene TRBV11-2, with 7 nucleotides matching TRBD1. Germline V gene data show CDR1 as SGHAT and CDR2 as FQNNGV. The CDR3 has 20 residues. V gave up 2 bases and J gave up 5 bases; unmatched junction bases: 21. Here the CDR3 reads CASSLRLTGAPPTPDNEQFF. The CDR3, as DNA: TGTGCCAGCAGCTTAAGACTTACAGGGGCCCCACCAACTCCCGACAATGAGCAGTTCTTC.

This clonotype turned up a few times. The chain carries TRBV4-1 and TRBJ2-5, with D possibly called TRBD1 or TRBD2 (6 bases each). The CDR3 runs 15 residues. V was trimmed by 1 base and J by 0 bases, leaving 9 bases between them. Germline V gene lookup returns CDR1 MGHRA and CDR2 YSYEKL. The chain's CDR3 is CASSQAGADQETQYF. The CDR3 DNA is TGCGCCAGCAGCCAAGCGGGGGCAGACCAAGAGACCCAGTACTTC.

The V gene is TRBV7-9, the J gene TRBJ2-4, with D unresolved. Trimming left V 1 base short and J 0 bases short, with 10 bases between. The V gene's germline CDR1 is SEHNR and CDR2 FQNEAQ (reference sequence). The CDR3 is 16 amino acids. The CDR3 DNA is TGTGCCAGCAGCTTAGACCTAATACTAGCCAAAAACATTCAGTACTTC. Residues: CASSLDLILAKNIQYF.

This clonotype was seen a few times. V usage is TRBV30 and J usage is TRBJ1-3; D is perhaps TRBD1 (5 bases). Germline V gene lookup returns CDR1 GTSNPN and CDR2 SVGIG (reference sequence). This CDR3 spans 15 amino acids. Between the trimmed V and J ends, which lost 2 bases and 0 bases, there was a span of 11 bases. The chain's CDR3 is CAWSLGVSSGNTIYF. CDR3 DNA sequence: TGTGCCTGGAGTTTGGGGGTGAGCTCTGGAAACACCATATATTTT.

Only a few counts were recorded for this clonotype. This chain connects TRBV6-1 to TRBJ1-5, with 8 bases matching TRBD1. Trimming cost V 11 bases and J 9 bases; bases outside gene matches: 9. CDR1 is MNHNS, CDR2 SASEGT, per germline. The CDR3 is 12 amino acids. The CDR3 spells CAGGRGLLPQHF. CDR3 nucleotide sequence: TGTGCCGGCGGCAGGGGGCTTTTGCCCCAGCATTTT.

This clonotype was counted at least ten times. V usage is TRBV2 and J usage is TRBJ1-5; D might be TRBD1 (5 bases). Germline V CDR1 and CDR2: SNHLY, FYNNEI. CDR3 length: 15 residues. V was shortened by 6 bases and J by 4 bases, with 16 bases between the two germline ends. The CDR3 DNA is TGTGCCAGCAGCTCCCCCGGGGCGGGGAATCAGCCCCAGCATTTT. Translated, it gives CASSSPGAGNQPQHF.

The rearrangement uses TRBV5-1 and TRBJ2-3; D ambiguous. Germline lookup yields CDR1 SGHRS and CDR2 YFSETQ. Deletions cut 4 bases from V and 3 bases from J, with 18 bases between. This CDR3 region has 16 residues. CDR3 amino acids: CASSPGRAGLTDTQYF. The CDR3, as DNA: TGCGCCAGCAGCCCCGGACGTGCTGGCTTGACAGATACGCAGTATTTT.

This chain uses TRBV15 with TRBJ2-7, with TRBD1 as a possible D gene (6 bases). The ends were cut back, 5 bases at V and 3 bases at J, with 23 bases in the middle. Germline V gives CDR1 LNHNV, CDR2 YYDKDF (reference sequence). The CDR3 extends over 17 amino acids. The CDR3, as DNA: TGTGCCACCAGCCCCTCGTCTACACCGGGACATCTCTACGAGCAGTACTTC. This sequence encodes CATSPSSTPGHLYEQYF.

This clonotype was seen repeatedly, ten times or more. V usage is TRBV12-3 or TRBV12-4 and J usage is TRBJ2-7; D is perhaps TRBD1 or TRBD2 (5 bases each). V shed 3 bases and J shed 4 bases, with 7 bases lying between them. The CDR3 has 12 amino acids. The CDR3 here is CASSFWGYEQYF. The DNA of the CDR3 is TGTGCCAGCAGTTTTTGGGGGTACGAGCAGTACTTC.

This clonotype was seen a few times. This chain uses TRBV15 with TRBJ2-3, with D perhaps given as TRBD1 or TRBD2 (5 bases each). V shed 1 base and J shed 2 bases, with 10 bases lying between them. Germline lookup yields CDR1 LNHNV and CDR2 YYDKDF (reference sequence). This CDR3 has 15 residues. CDR3 in amino acids: CATSRVGRATDTQYF. The CDR3 DNA follows: TGTGCCACCAGCAGAGTGGGACGAGCCACAGATACGCAGTATTTT.

This clonotype occurred a few times. This sequence joins TRBV3-1 and TRBJ2-5; D is undetermined. The V end was cut by 1 base, the J end by 3 bases, with 6 bases between. Looked up from germline, CDR1 is LGHDT and CDR2 is YNNKEL (reference sequence). The CDR3 covers 13 residues. The CDR3 sequence: CASSQALEETQYF. For the CDR3, the DNA is TGTGCCAGCAGCCAAGCCCTGGAAGAGACCCAGTACTTC.

This clonotype has a count of ten or more. The J gene is TRBJ2-7, the V gene TRBV13, with D maybe TRBD2 (6 bases). The CDR3 loop spans 14 amino acids. Germline CDR1 PRHDT, CDR2 FYEKMQ (reference sequence). The V and J ends lost 4 bases and 0 bases respectively, with 10 bases between them. The CDR3 sequence is CASSYRGDSYEQYF. DNA for the CDR3: TGTGCCAGCAGCTACCGCGGGGACTCCTACGAGCAGTACTTC.

This clonotype was counted at least ten times. J is TRBJ2-5 and V is TRBV20-1; 7 positions agree with TRBD1. This CDR3 spans 12 amino acids. J was trimmed by 7 bases and V by 1 base; bases with no gene match: 3. Per germline, CDR1 DFQATT and CDR2 SNEGSKA (reference sequence). The CDR3 sequence: CSARVGGATQYF. DNA of the CDR3: TGCAGTGCTAGAGTAGGGGGCGCGACCCAGTACTTC.

V usage is TRBV29-1 and J usage is TRBJ1-4, with 10 positions matching TRBD1. Trimming took 3 bases from V and 4 from J; bases not matched to a gene: 11. In germline, CDR1 is SQVTM, CDR2 ANQGSEA. The CDR3 covers 17 residues. CDR3 region: CSVEDLRDRGGNEKLFF. CDR3 in DNA: TGCAGCGTTGAGGACCTCCGGGACAGGGGAGGTAATGAAAAACTGTTTTTT.